This record covers a single TCR beta chain. The CDR3 length is 13 residues. CDR1 SSHAT and CDR2 FNYEAQ come from the germline V gene (reference sequence). Trimming cost V 1 base and J 1 base, with 4 bases left between them. The sample belongs to a study of blood T cell repertoires in COVID-19. Study-wide context: Acute and convalescent COVID-19 specimens originated in the United States, Italy and Spain.

In the source study's methods: The authors estimated nucleated cell counts from reference gene primer amplification. Generated by immunoSEQ multiplex PCR, the TCRdb table keeps only in-frame clones and is missing some. From that table come the V and J calls and clone size; the DNA was used to work out D and trimming. The sample has approximately 210,000 clones; about 83% are singletons. Source material: peripheral blood. The V and J genes are TRBV7-7 and TRBJ1-1; D gene ambiguous. The TCR originated in a woman in her fifties or sixties with active or convalescent COVID-19. The CDR3 spells CASSLGENTEAFF. CDR3 nucleotide sequence: TGTGCCAGCAGCTTAGGAGAGAACACTGAAGCTTTCTTT.